Each of the 27 T cell receptor beta chains below was sequenced from the same sample in a study of shared clonotypes between healthy human individuals. This table comes from immunoSEQ multiplex PCR, and its TCRdb copy is limited to in-frame clones, with some not included. The top ten hold 0.55% to 0.7% of the sample, which has roughly 1,000,000 clones, roughly 74% seen once. Source material: memory CD4+ T cells from PBMCs. Subset here: CD45RA-negative fraction. All receptors derive from a man between 18 and 29 years old in good health. Some clones in this sample may be carry-over from other donors' samples.

As to this clone: In the same sample, other DNA sequences code for this CDR3. This chain links TRBV18 with TRBJ1-4; a possible D gene is TRBD1 (5 bases). Per germline, CDR1 KGHSH and CDR2 LQKENI. V lost 1 base and J lost 0, with 6 bases in between. The CDR3 is 15 amino acids. CDR3 loop: CASSPQGPTNEKLFF. The CDR3 nucleotides are TGTGCCAGCTCACCACAGGGGCCAACTAATGAAAAACTGTTTTTT.

This sequence joins TRBV11-3 and TRBJ2-7; 7 bases are shared with TRBD2. Germline V CDR1 and CDR2: SGHNT, YENEEA. J was trimmed by 3 bases and V by 1 base; bases with no gene match: 9. This CDR3 comprises 16 residues. Written as DNA, the CDR3 is TGTGCCAGCAGCTTAGGACTTCCAGCGGGGATCTACGAGCAGTACTTC. It codes for CASSLGLPAGIYEQYF.

The chain carries TRBV19 and TRBJ1-1; TRBD1 matches 11 bases. Germline values: CDR1 LNHDA, CDR2 SQIVND (reference sequence). The CDR3 spans 17 residues. With V trimmed by 5 bases and J by 1 base, 9 bases remained unmatched. The CDR3 loop is CASSLSGTGGRNTEAFF. The CDR3 DNA follows: TGTGCCAGTAGTTTATCCGGGACAGGGGGACGGAACACTGAAGCTTTCTTT.

J is TRBJ2-5 and V is TRBV10-3; D might be TRBD2 (6 bases). V was pared by 7 bases and J by 5 bases, with 14 bases between. This CDR3 is built from 13 residues. Germline CDR1 reads ENHRY; CDR2 reads SYGVKD. CDR3 sequence (DNA): TGTGCCATCAAGGGCAGGGAGGAGGAGACCCAGTACTTC. Translation: CAIKGREEETQYF.

J is TRBJ1-4 and V is TRBV5-1, with D maybe TRBD1 (6 bases). CDR1 is SGHRS, CDR2 YFSETQ, per germline. The germline V and J ends were trimmed by 5 bases and 8 bases, with 19 bases remaining between them. This CDR3 comprises 15 residues. The CDR3, as DNA: TGCGCCAGCAGGTTAGAAGGACAGACGAGAGAAAAACTGTTTTTT. It is translated as CASRLEGQTREKLFF.

This chain uses TRBV4-3 with TRBJ2-5; TRBD2 agrees at 8 bases. The DNA end lines up better with TRBJ2-7; the J call may be wrong. The CDR3 loop spans 16 amino acids. CDR1 is LGHNA and CDR2 is YSLEER in the germline V gene. Written as DNA, the CDR3 is TGCGCCAGCAGCCAAGAATTAGCGGGGACGATTTACGAGCAGTACTTC. It yields the protein CASSQELAGTIYEQYF.

The rearrangement uses TRBV27 and TRBJ2-5; maybe TRBD1 (6 bases). The CDR3 length is 17 residues. Germline assignment: CDR1 MNHEY and CDR2 SMNVEV (reference sequence). V gave up 0 bases and J gave up 4 bases, with 18 bases separating them. The CDR3 loop is CASSLSPGHRAGETQYF. CDR3 nucleotide sequence: TGTGCCAGCAGTTTATCTCCCGGCCACAGGGCCGGAGAGACCCAGTACTTC.

The rearrangement links TRBV20-1 to TRBJ1-1, with unresolved D. The CDR3 runs 11 residues. Germline V gene lookup returns CDR1 DFQATT and CDR2 SNEGSKA (reference sequence). V lost 6 bases to trimming and J lost 7 bases, with 12 bases between them. The CDR3 bases are TGCAGTGCCCCTCGGCCGGTTGAAGCTTTCTTT. Protein: CSAPRPVEAFF.

The CDR3 region has the DNA TGCGCCAGCAGCAGAAACAGGGTTCAAGATACGCAGTATTTT. It codes for CASSRNRVQDTQYF. The chain links TRBV5-1 to TRBJ2-3; D is possibly TRBD1 (6 bases). Germline-derived CDR1 and CDR2 are SGHRS and YFSETQ. This CDR3 spans 14 amino acids. Trimming left V 4 bases short and J 5 bases short, with 14 bases between.

The V call is TRBV10-3, the J call TRBJ2-5, with TRBD2 identical over 8 bases. The germline V gene has CDR1 ENHRY and CDR2 SYGVKD. With V trimmed by 6 bases and J by 7 bases, 7 bases remained unmatched. The CDR3 sequence is 13 residues long. Here the CDR3 reads CAIRVSGERTQYF. The CDR3, as DNA: TGTGCCATCAGGGTTAGCGGGGAAAGGACCCAGTACTTC.

The chain uses TRBV5-4 and TRBJ2-2; perhaps D is TRBD1 or TRBD2 (5 bases each). The ends were cut back, 4 bases at V and 1 base at J, with 11 bases in the middle. The germline CDR1 and CDR2 sequences are SGHNT and YYREEE (reference sequence). The CDR3 is 15 residues long. CDR3 DNA sequence: TGTGCCAGCAGCCCCCGGGGCCAGAACACCGGGGAGCTGTTTTTT. Its translation: CASSPRGQNTGELFF.

V is TRBV5-1 and J is TRBJ2-5, with 7 bases matching TRBD1. This CDR3 contains 16 residues. V dropped 4 bases and J dropped 0; count of bases not matched to a gene: 9. Germline V gene data show CDR1 as SGHRS and CDR2 as YFSETQ. As DNA, the CDR3 is TGCGCCAGCAGCATAGAAAGACAGGGTGACCAAGAGACCCAGTACTTC. Encoded protein: CASSIERQGDQETQYF.

There are a few counts of this clone. The chain couples TRBV11-2 to TRBJ2-5, with D perhaps TRBD1 or TRBD2 (5 bases each). The CDR3 consists of 14 residues. Trimming took 2 bases from V and 4 from J, leaving 11 bases between them. Germline assignment: CDR1 SGHAT and CDR2 FQNNGV. CDR3 amino acids: CASSLFGGGETQYF. The CDR3 coding sequence is TGTGCCAGCAGCTTATTTGGGGGTGGAGAGACCCAGTACTTC.

This clone has just a few counts. V gene TRBV28 combines with J gene TRBJ1-4; 9 nucleotides match TRBD1. Germline V gives CDR1 MDHEN, CDR2 SYDVKM. This CDR3 contains 17 residues. V lost 0 bases and J lost 8; bases outside the gene matches: 10. This CDR3 is CASSLWERGQGEEKLFF. CDR3 nucleotides: TGTGCCAGCAGTTTATGGGAACGGGGACAGGGCGAAGAAAAACTGTTTTTT.

This sequence joins TRBV6-1 and TRBJ1-1; D unclear. The germline V gene has CDR1 MNHNS and CDR2 SASEGT. This CDR3 is 13 amino acids long. V lost 9 bases, J lost 1 base, and 12 bases lay in between. CDR3 region: CASDRRGNTEAFF. The CDR3, as DNA: TGTGCCAGTGATCGCCGGGGGAACACTGAAGCTTTCTTT.

This clone was counted once. The V gene is TRBV5-4, the J gene TRBJ2-3; 11 positions match TRBD2. The CDR3 covers 15 residues. Trimming took 1 base from V and 3 from J; bases not matched to a gene: 1. Germline loops: CDR1 SGHNT, CDR2 YYREEE (reference sequence). The CDR3: CASSLTSGRTDTQYF. For the CDR3, the DNA is TGTGCCAGCAGCTTGACTAGCGGGAGAACAGATACGCAGTATTTT.

This clone was found a few times. This chain links TRBV7-8 with TRBJ1-5, with a tentative D call TRBD1 (6 bases). V was pared by 4 bases and J by 3 bases, with 13 bases between. Germline V gene data show CDR1 as SGHVS and CDR2 as FQNEAQ. The CDR3 covers 15 residues. The CDR3 reads CASSSQGWDNQPQHF. The CDR3 DNA reads as TGTGCCAGCAGCTCCCAGGGGTGGGACAATCAGCCCCAGCATTTT.

J is TRBJ1-1 and V is TRBV5-1; 8 nucleotides align to TRBD1. CDR1 and CDR2 (germline): SGHRS, YFSETQ. V lost 6 bases and J lost 4; bases outside the gene matches: 8. The CDR3 spans 14 residues. As DNA, the CDR3 is TGCGCCAGCACCCAGGGGGCGTCGGGCACTGAAGCTTTCTTT. It is translated as CASTQGASGTEAFF. Filled out from reference TRBV5-1 and TRBJ1-1, the complete variable domain reads KAGVTQTPRYLIKTRGQQVTLSCSPISGHRSVSWYQQTPGQGLQFLFEYFSETQRNKGNFPGRFSGRQFSNSRSEMNVSTLELGDSALYLCASTQGASGTEAFFGQGTRLTVV.

The chain combines TRBV28 with TRBJ2-1, with D unresolved. The CDR3 spans 14 residues. The V gene's germline CDR1 is MDHEN and CDR2 SYDVKM. V lost 1 base to trimming and J lost 2 bases, with 6 bases between them. In DNA, the CDR3 is TGTGCCAGCAGTTTATATCGGGCCTACAATGAGCAGTTCTTC. It encodes CASSLYRAYNEQFF.

V is TRBV30 and J is TRBJ2-1; 7 positions match TRBD2. The CDR3 extends over 14 amino acids. V lost 1 base and J lost 7; bases outside the gene matches: 7. Germline CDR1 and CDR2: GTSNPN and SVGIG (reference sequence). The CDR3 protein is CAWSGRAGWNEQFF. CDR3 coding DNA: TGTGCCTGGAGTGGGCGAGCGGGGTGGAATGAGCAGTTCTTC.

The chain employs TRBV28 and TRBJ2-3, with D hard to call. The CDR3 runs 14 residues. V gave up 5 bases and J gave up 7 bases, with 16 bases separating them. Germline assignment: CDR1 MDHEN and CDR2 SYDVKM. CDR3 residues: CASSRSLAPNTQYF. Written as DNA, the CDR3 is TGTGCCAGCAGTAGAAGCCTCGCGCCAAATACGCAGTATTTT.

The chain links TRBV11-2 to TRBJ2-1; 8 bases align to TRBD1. The germline V gene has CDR1 SGHAT and CDR2 FQNNGV. With V trimmed by 2 bases and J by 6 bases, 9 bases remained unmatched. CDR3 length equals 16 residues. CDR3 bases: TGTGCCAGCAGCTTACCCTTCCACAGGGGGAGCAATGAGCAGTTCTTC. Translated: CASSLPFHRGSNEQFF.

As for this clone: Other DNA variants within this sample encode the same CDR3. The chain combines TRBV7-2 with TRBJ1-1; the D gene is possibly TRBD1 (6 bases). The CDR3 totals 13 residues. With 2 bases removed from V and 3 bases from J, the gap between germline ends came to 7 bases. The germline V gene has CDR1 SGHTA and CDR2 FQGNSA. The CDR3: CASSLRGDTEAFF. The CDR3 DNA follows: TGTGCCAGCAGCTTAAGGGGGGACACTGAAGCTTTCTTT. Supplemented by reference TRBV7-2 and TRBJ1-1, the full variable domain reads GAGVSQSPSNKVTEKGKDVELRCDPISGHTALYWYRQSLGQGLEFLIYFQGNSAPDKSGLPSDRFSAERTGGSVSTLTIQRTQQEDSAVYLCASSLRGDTEAFFGQGTRLTVV.

The V and J genes are TRBV6-6 and TRBJ2-7; possible D gene TRBD1, 5 bases. The CDR3 is made up of 13 amino acids. Trimming removed 6 bases from V and 0 bases from J, with 9 bases in between. Germline CDR1 reads MNHNY; CDR2 reads SVGAGI (reference sequence). CDR3 nucleotides: TGTGCCAGCAGGATGACAGCCTCCTACGAGCAGTACTTC. This codes for CASRMTASYEQYF.

This clone occurred many times. The rearrangement uses TRBV5-1 and TRBJ2-2; D unresolved. V lost 7 bases, J lost 2 bases, and 12 bases lay in between. The V gene's germline CDR1 is SGHRS and CDR2 YFSETQ. CDR3 size: 14 residues. This chain's CDR3 is CASLSTENTGELFF. CDR3 coding DNA: TGCGCCAGCTTATCCACAGAAAACACCGGGGAGCTGTTTTTT.

The V gene is TRBV4-2, the J gene TRBJ2-7; possible D gene TRBD2, 5 bases. The CDR3 length is 16 residues. Germline V gives CDR1 LGHNA, CDR2 YNFKEQ. The V end was cut by 4 bases, the J end by 4 bases, with 20 bases between. Written as DNA, the CDR3 is TGTGCCAGCAGCCTCAAGCATACAGCGGCAGATTACGAGCAGTACTTC. Translated, it gives CASSLKHTAADYEQYF.

The chain is built from TRBV2 and TRBJ1-2, with D possibly matching TRBD1 (5 bases). The CDR3 has 17 residues. Trimming cost V 5 bases and J 5 bases, with 24 bases left between them. Looked up from germline, CDR1 is SNHLY and CDR2 is FYNNEI. The CDR3 DNA sequence: TGTGCCAGCAGTCGAGGAACGGGGGTCACTATGCTTTATGGCTACACCTTC. The encoded protein is CASSRGTGVTMLYGYTF.